Shown below are 23 T cell receptor beta chains from a single sample sequenced in a study of Ad26.COV2.S vaccination and SARS-CoV-2 variants. Profiling relied on immunoSEQ multiplex PCR, and the TCRdb table lists in-frame clones only, not all of them. The sample shows roughly 350,000 clones, approximately 90% of them seen only once. Stated treatment: 19 received Ad26.COV2.S at low or high dose, single or two shots; roughly five received placebo; per-sample allocation not given. Specimen acquisition occurred on day 63 following the initial vaccine or placebo injection. The sample consisted of peripheral blood, taken in a trial of Ad26.COV2.S vaccine versus placebo. The receptors stem from a person between 18 and 65 years old who received the Ad26.COV2.S COVID-19 vaccine or a placebo.

The V and J genes are TRBV3-1 (or the pseudogene TRBV3-2) and TRBJ1-3; D uncertain. The CDR3 has 12 residues. In germline, CDR1 is LGHDT, CDR2 YNNKEL (reference sequence). V lost 4 bases, J lost 4 bases, and 5 bases lay in between. CDR3 sequence reads: CASSLEGNTIYF. CDR3 nucleotides: TGTGCCAGCAGCCTGGAAGGAAACACCATATATTTT.

The CDR3 sequence is CASSLIAARGPRPQHF. The CDR3 bases are TGTGCCAGCAGCTTAATCGCGGCCAGGGGACCCCGGCCCCAGCATTTT. This chain uses TRBV7-3 with TRBJ1-5; maybe TRBD1 (6 bases). The V gene's germline CDR1 is SGHTA and CDR2 FQGTGA. This CDR3 has 16 residues. V dropped 1 base and J dropped 9 bases, with 19 bases sitting between them.

This chain joins TRBV2 and TRBJ2-3; TRBD2 matches 10 bases. Germline trimming cut 3 bases from V and 2 bases from J; bases unmatched to any gene: 5. CDR1 and CDR2 from the germline V gene are SNHLY and FYNNEI. The CDR3 contains 16 residues. This CDR3 is CASSDGLAGDTDTQYF. The DNA for the CDR3 is TGTGCCAGCAGTGACGGGCTAGCGGGGGACACAGATACGCAGTATTTT.

The V call is TRBV5-1, the J call TRBJ2-1, with a possible D match to TRBD2 (6 bases). Trimming took off 0 bases at V and 5 bases at J, with 12 bases between the two ends. The CDR3 sequence is 15 residues long. CDR1 and CDR2 (germline): SGHRS, YFSETQ. The CDR3: CASSLGVRGDNEQFF. CDR3 nucleotides: TGCGCCAGCAGCTTGGGGGTGCGGGGCGACAATGAGCAGTTCTTC.

The chain combines TRBV15 with TRBJ2-1; the D call may be TRBD1 or TRBD2 (6 bases each). Germline lookup yields CDR1 LNHNV and CDR2 YYDKDF (reference sequence). The CDR3 sequence is 14 residues long. V was shortened by 1 base and J by 4 bases, with 8 bases between the two germline ends. The CDR3 coding sequence is TGTGCCACCAGCAGAGGCGGGACATACAATGAGCAGTTCTTC. Protein product: CATSRGGTYNEQFF.

The gene calls are TRBV12-3 or TRBV12-4 and TRBJ2-3, with TRBD2 identical over 9 bases. The CDR3 loop spans 12 amino acids. After removal of 3 bases from V and 14 bases from J, the junction contained 6 bases not matched to a gene. In DNA form, the CDR3 reads TGTGCCAGCAGTTTCAGGGAGCGGGGGGTGTATTTT. Its protein product is CASSFRERGVYF.

The chain uses TRBV18 and TRBJ2-1, with unresolved D. V was shortened by 2 bases and J by 5 bases, with 13 bases between the two germline ends. CDR1 and CDR2 from the germline V gene are KGHSH and LQKENI. The CDR3 is 15 amino acids. CDR3 region: CASSPRPQLDNEQFF. The CDR3 DNA follows: TGTGCCAGCTCACCAAGGCCACAGCTAGACAATGAGCAGTTCTTC.

The chain carries TRBV30 and TRBJ1-2; D unresolved. The CDR3 runs 19 residues. V lost 0 bases to trimming and J lost 4 bases, with 27 bases between them. Germline V gives CDR1 GTSNPN, CDR2 SVGIG (reference sequence). CDR3: CAWSVPLSRAGPFFYGYTF. DNA for the CDR3: TGTGCCTGGAGTGTACCCCTTAGTAGAGCAGGTCCCTTTTTCTATGGCTACACCTTC. Complete variable domain (other parts from reference TRBV30 and TRBJ1-2): SQTIHQWPATLVQPVGSPLSLECTVEGTSNPNLYWYRQAAGRGLQLLFYSVGIGQISSEVPQNLSASRPQDRQFILSSKKLLLSDSGFYLCAWSVPLSRAGPFFYGYTFGSGTRLTVV.

The CDR3 coding sequence is TGTGCCAGCAGCCCCGCGGGACTAGCGGGGGGGCCGGGCATTCAGTACTTC. Encoded protein: CASSPAGLAGGPGIQYF. The rearrangement uses TRBV7-9 and TRBJ2-4; 16 bases agree with TRBD2. The CDR3 has 17 residues. Germline CDR1 SEHNR, CDR2 FQNEAQ (reference sequence). V was clipped by 5 bases and J by 9 bases; unmatched bases: 10.

This sequence joins TRBV11-1 and TRBJ2-7; TRBD1 might be the D (5 bases). V lost 0 bases and J 4 bases, leaving 13 bases between the germline ends. The CDR3 consists of 15 residues. Germline CDR1 SGHAT, CDR2 FQDESV (reference sequence). The CDR3 nucleotides read TGTGCCAGCAGCTTAGCGGTGGCAGGGCCTTACGAGCAGTACTTC. This translates into CASSLAVAGPYEQYF.

This clone was observed a single time. This chain uses TRBV4-3 with TRBJ2-5; D call uncertain. This CDR3 has 13 amino acids. V lost 4 bases and J lost 8, with 14 bases in between. Germline values: CDR1 LGHNA, CDR2 YSLEER. The CDR3 coding sequence is TGCGCCAGCAGCCGGACGGACGGTGCCACCCAGTACTTC. As protein: CASSRTDGATQYF.

The V call is TRBV2, the J call TRBJ2-7; the match to TRBD2 covers 8 bases. Germline CDR1 is SNHLY and CDR2 is FYNNEI. This CDR3 is built from 17 residues. V lost 3 bases, J lost 0 bases, and 10 bases stayed unmatched. CDR3 DNA: TGTGCCAGCAGTGATCAACCGTGGCGGGGGGACTCCTACGAGCAGTACTTC. It is translated as CASSDQPWRGDSYEQYF.

The rearrangement joins TRBV5-4 to TRBJ1-2, with TRBD1 as a possible D gene (6 bases). Trimming removed 0 bases at V and 6 bases at J, with 9 bases between. Germline CDR1 SGHNT, CDR2 YYREEE (reference sequence). The CDR3 runs 13 residues. CDR3 sequence (DNA): TGTGCCAGCAGCTTGGACAGGGCAAATGGCTACACCTTC. This gives the protein CASSLDRANGYTF.

V and J are TRBV27 and TRBJ2-7, with D unclear. Germline V gene data show CDR1 as MNHEY and CDR2 as SMNVEV (reference sequence). Trimming pared 6 bases from V and 0 bases from J, leaving 9 bases between. The CDR3 spans 13 residues. The CDR3 reads CASRRTSSYEQYF. The CDR3 DNA reads as TGTGCCAGCAGACGCACGAGCTCCTACGAGCAGTACTTC.

This rearrangement joins TRBV28 to TRBJ1-2; D may be TRBD1 (6 bases). The CDR3 has 14 amino acids. In germline, CDR1 is MDHEN, CDR2 SYDVKM. Between the trimmed V and J ends, which lost 6 bases and 7 bases, there was a span of 18 bases. The CDR3: CASRRSWGAGGYTF. The CDR3 region has the DNA TGTGCCAGCAGGAGATCCTGGGGGGCGGGTGGCTACACCTTC.

The V gene is TRBV7-9, the J gene TRBJ2-2; TRBD2 matches at 9 bases. V was pared by 3 bases and J by 7 bases, with 12 bases of the junction left unmatched. CDR3 length: 17 amino acids. CDR1 and CDR2 (germline): SEHNR, FQNEAQ (reference sequence). CDR3 sequence: CASSLASGDRFGGELFF. CDR3 DNA: TGTGCCAGCAGCTTGGCTAGCGGGGATCGGTTCGGCGGGGAGCTGTTTTTT. Supplemented by reference TRBV7-9 and TRBJ2-2, the full variable domain reads DTGVSQNPRHKITKRGQNVTFRCDPISEHNRLYWYRQTLGQGPEFLTYFQNEAQLEKSRLLSDRFSAERPKGSFSTLEIQRTEQGDSAMYLCASSLASGDRFGGELFFGEGSRLTVL.

The chain recombines TRBV5-4 with TRBJ1-2, with D perhaps matching TRBD1 (6 bases). Germline CDR1 reads SGHNT; CDR2 reads YYREEE (reference sequence). The CDR3 totals 12 residues. The V end lost 2 bases, the J end lost 7 bases, and 9 bases lay between the germline ends. The DNA of the CDR3 is TGTGCCAGCAGCTTCAACAGGGTTGGCTACACCTTC. Its protein is CASSFNRVGYTF.

The rearrangement joins TRBV7-2 to TRBJ1-2; D is unresolved. Deletions cut 2 bases from V and 0 bases from J, with 7 bases between. Germline V gene sequence: CDR1 SGHTA, CDR2 FQGNSA. The CDR3 consists of 14 residues. CDR3 loop: CASSLSAANYGYTF. The CDR3 DNA reads TGTGCCAGCAGCTTAAGCGCAGCTAACTATGGCTACACCTTC.

This clone has more than one count but fewer than ten. The rearrangement links TRBV7-9 to TRBJ2-1, with D perhaps TRBD2 (6 bases). The CDR3 has 16 amino acids. Trimming pared 3 bases from V and 10 bases from J, leaving 22 bases between. CDR1 is SEHNR and CDR2 is FQNEAQ in the germline V gene (reference sequence). Here the CDR3 reads CASSFYAGLFSSEQFF. In DNA form, the CDR3 reads TGTGCCAGCAGCTTTTACGCGGGGCTGTTTTCTTCGGAGCAGTTCTTC.

This clone was seen many times. The chain recombines TRBV6-5 with TRBJ1-2; D unresolved. The V gene lost 11 bases and the J gene lost 0 bases, with 13 bases spanning the gap. The V gene's germline CDR1 is MNHEY and CDR2 SVGAGI. CDR3 length: 13 amino acids. CDR3 nucleotides: TGTGCCTCAGCAGCGTGGGCTAACTATGGCTACACCTTC. Protein: CASAAWANYGYTF.

As DNA, the CDR3 is TGTGCCAGTAGTCGTCAAAATTCACCCCTCCACTTT. Translated, it gives CASSRQNSPLHF. The V gene is TRBV19, the J gene TRBJ1-6; no clear D gene. Germline V gives CDR1 LNHDA, CDR2 SQIVND (reference sequence). This CDR3 is 12 amino acids long. Trimming took 5 bases from V and 7 from J, leaving 6 bases between them.

V is TRBV9 and J is TRBJ2-3, with 8 bases fitting TRBD2. The CDR3 runs to 17 residues. The V gene's germline CDR1 is SGDLS and CDR2 YYNGEE. The J segment lost 0 bases and the V segment lost 1 base, leaving 7 bases of the junction unmatched. The CDR3 sequence: CASSVLGSGRSTDTQYF. Written as DNA, the CDR3 is TGTGCCAGCAGCGTACTTGGAAGCGGGAGAAGCACAGATACGCAGTATTTT.

The chain is built from TRBV4-2 and TRBJ2-7; D gene unclear. Trimming cost V 0 bases and J 1 base, with 4 bases left between them. Germline-derived CDR1 and CDR2 are LGHNA and YNFKEQ. The CDR3 has 13 residues. CDR3 residues: CASSQEGSYEQYF. In DNA form, the CDR3 reads TGTGCCAGCAGCCAAGAAGGATCCTACGAGCAGTACTTC.